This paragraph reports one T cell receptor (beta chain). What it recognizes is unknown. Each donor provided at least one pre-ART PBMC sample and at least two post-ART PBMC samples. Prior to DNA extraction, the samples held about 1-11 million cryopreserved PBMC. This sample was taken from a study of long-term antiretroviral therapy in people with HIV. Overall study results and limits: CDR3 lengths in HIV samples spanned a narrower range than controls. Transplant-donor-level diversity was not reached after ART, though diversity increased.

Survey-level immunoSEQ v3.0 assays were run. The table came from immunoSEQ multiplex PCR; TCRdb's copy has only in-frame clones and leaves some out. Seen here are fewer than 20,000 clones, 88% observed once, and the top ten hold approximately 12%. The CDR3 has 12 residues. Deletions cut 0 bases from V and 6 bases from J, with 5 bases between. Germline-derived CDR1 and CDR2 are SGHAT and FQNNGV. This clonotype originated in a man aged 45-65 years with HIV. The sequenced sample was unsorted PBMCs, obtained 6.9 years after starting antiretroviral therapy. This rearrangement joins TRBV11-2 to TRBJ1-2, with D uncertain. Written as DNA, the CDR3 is TGTGCCAGCAGCTTAGATCCGGATGGCTACACCTTC. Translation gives CASSLDPDGYTF.